This passage covers 24 T cell receptor beta chains from one sample sequenced in a study of T cells in Graves' hyperthyroidism and ophthalmopathy. What was amplified from RNA transcripts were TCR beta CDR3 regions. The study used the HTBI primer set for a first-round RT-PCR of the TCR CDR3. One entry per CDR3 protein results from TCRdb running MiXCR on the multiplex PCR reads. Of approximately 570,000 distinct CDR3 sequences detected, about 20% appear once; the ten largest clones hold over 45%. The sequenced sample was blood. Every receptor here comes from a man between 40 and 49 years old with Graves' ophthalmopathy.

This clonotype was seen more than once but under ten times. The chain uses TRBV12-3 or TRBV12-4 and TRBJ2-3; 9 bases map to TRBD1. V shed 6 bases, J shed 0 bases, and the junction held 10 bases outside the gene matches. This CDR3 comprises 17 residues. CDR3 sequence: CASRQGATTFSTDTQYF. The CDR3 DNA is TGTGCCAGCAGACAGGGGGCAACCACCTTTAGCACAGATACGCAGTATTTT.

In its sample, this clonotype was seen a few times. V usage is TRBV12-3 or TRBV12-4 and J usage is TRBJ2-7, with TRBD2 as a possible D gene (6 bases). The V and J ends lost 3 bases and 3 bases respectively, with 9 bases between them. The CDR3 has 13 residues. Here the CDR3 DNA reads TGTGCCAGCAGTTTGACGGACTACTACGAGCAGTACTTC. It is translated as CASSLTDYYEQYF.

The chain combines TRBV5-1 with TRBJ2-2; D is undetermined. Trimming cost V 4 bases and J 3 bases, with 10 bases left between them. The CDR3 spans 14 residues. Per the germline V gene, CDR1 is SGHRS and CDR2 is YFSETQ. This CDR3 is CASSADVYTGELFF. In DNA form, the CDR3 reads TGCGCCAGCAGCGCAGATGTTTACACCGGGGAGCTGTTTTTT.

The chain has TRBV6-1 and TRBJ2-7; the match to TRBD2 covers 8 bases. There are 15 residues in the CDR3. Unmatched junction bases numbered 16, after V lost 11 bases and J lost 4 bases. The germline CDR1 and CDR2 sequences are MNHNS and SASEGT. The CDR3 here is CAGQLQRGPTYEQYF. In DNA, the CDR3 is TGTGCCGGCCAACTCCAGCGGGGGCCTACTTACGAGCAGTACTTC.

The chain couples TRBV5-1 to TRBJ2-3; 11 nucleotides align to TRBD1. Germline V lookup: CDR1 SGHRS, CDR2 YFSETQ. With V trimmed by 4 bases and J by 3 bases, 4 bases remained unmatched. The CDR3 runs 15 residues. The CDR3: CASSAGTGGTDTQYF. The DNA of the CDR3 is TGCGCCAGCAGCGCCGGGACAGGGGGGACAGATACGCAGTATTTT.

V and J are TRBV9 and TRBJ1-2; 8 bases align to TRBD1. V shed 3 bases and J 4 bases; nucleotides not matched to a gene: 11. The germline gives CDR1 SGDLS, CDR2 YYNGEE. The CDR3 has 16 amino acids. The CDR3 spells CASSADRAVPFYGYTF. CDR3 coding DNA: TGTGCCAGCAGCGCGGACAGGGCTGTACCTTTCTATGGCTACACCTTC.

This clonotype was picked up a small number of times. The chain carries TRBV20-1 and TRBJ2-1, with TRBD2 identical over 16 bases. Germline trimming cut 3 bases from V and 0 bases from J; bases unmatched to any gene: 8. CDR1 is DFQATT, CDR2 SNEGSKA, per germline (reference sequence). This CDR3 region has 19 residues. CDR3 coding DNA: TGCAGTGCTAGGGAGGGGACTAGCGGGAGGGGAAGCTCCTACAATGAGCAGTTCTTC. Translation: CSAREGTSGRGSSYNEQFF.

Only one count was recorded for this clonotype. The chain couples TRBV28 to TRBJ2-3; 7 nucleotides align to TRBD1. With 2 bases clipped from V and 4 bases from J, the junction kept 6 bases outside the gene matches. The CDR3 loop spans 15 amino acids. In germline, CDR1 is MDHEN, CDR2 SYDVKM. The CDR3 sequence: CASSLGGQHSDTQYF. For the CDR3, the DNA is TGTGCCAGCAGTTTAGGGGGACAGCATTCAGATACGCAGTATTTT.

This clonotype has just a few counts. The chain combines TRBV5-1 with TRBJ2-2, with unresolved D. The CDR3 sequence is 15 residues long. Looked up from germline, CDR1 is SGHRS and CDR2 is YFSETQ. Trimming cost V 6 bases and J 0 bases, with 12 bases left between them. The CDR3 coding sequence is TGCGCCAGCACCGGTGGCAGGCCGAACACCGGGGAGCTGTTTTTT. It encodes CASTGGRPNTGELFF.

This clonotype was detected a few times. The chain couples TRBV7-9 to TRBJ2-1, with no clear D. V gave up 6 bases and J gave up 4 bases, with 10 bases separating them. Germline lookup yields CDR1 SEHNR and CDR2 FQNEAQ (reference sequence). CDR3 length: 13 residues. This CDR3 is CASRSAVYNEQFF. In DNA, the CDR3 is TGTGCCAGCAGGTCGGCGGTTTACAATGAGCAGTTCTTC.

V usage is TRBV6-1 and J usage is TRBJ2-7; TRBD1 matches 8 bases. The trim removed 6 bases at V and 3 bases at J, leaving 7 bases unmatched. This CDR3 has 14 residues. Per the germline V gene, CDR1 is MNHNS and CDR2 is SASEGT. CDR3 DNA: TGTGCCAGCAGGTACGGGACAGGTAACTACGAGCAGTACTTC. This codes for CASRYGTGNYEQYF.

The chain has TRBV27 and TRBJ2-2; D may be TRBD1 (6 bases). Germline V gene lookup returns CDR1 MNHEY and CDR2 SMNVEV (reference sequence). The CDR3 has 14 amino acids. Trimming pared 1 base from V and 5 bases from J, leaving 8 bases between. The CDR3 sequence is CASSLLQGTGELFF. DNA of the CDR3: TGTGCCAGCAGTTTATTGCAGGGGACCGGGGAGCTGTTTTTT.

The sample holds many counts of this clonotype. The chain combines TRBV30 with TRBJ1-2, with D unresolved. Germline-derived CDR1 and CDR2 are GTSNPN and SVGIG (reference sequence). V was pared by 1 base and J by 4 bases, with 4 bases between. The CDR3 runs to 11 residues. The CDR3 nucleotides are TGTGCCTGGAGTGGCAGCTATGGCTACACCTTC. This codes for CAWSGSYGYTF.

The chain couples TRBV29-1 to TRBJ2-7; D might be TRBD2 (6 bases). The CDR3 has 14 residues. Between the trimmed V and J ends, which lost 7 bases and 3 bases, there was a span of 19 bases. Germline V lookup: CDR1 SQVTM, CDR2 ANQGSEA. The CDR3 nucleotides read TGCAGCGATACGGACTACCCCGGCGACTACGAGCAGTACTTC. Residues: CSDTDYPGDYEQYF.

The V and J genes are TRBV11-1 and TRBJ2-1; 14 bases agree with TRBD2. The J segment lost 8 bases and the V segment lost 8 bases, leaving 17 bases of the junction unmatched. Germline V gene data show CDR1 as SGHAT and CDR2 as FQDESV (reference sequence). This CDR3 comprises 18 residues. The CDR3 loop reads CASGYPPTGTSGSHEQFF. The CDR3 DNA sequence: TGTGCCAGCGGATACCCCCCTACCGGGACTAGCGGGAGTCATGAGCAGTTCTTC.

The rearrangement uses TRBV10-3 and TRBJ2-7, with D maybe TRBD1 (6 bases). The V end was cut by 5 bases, the J end by 7 bases, with 18 bases between. Germline CDR1 reads ENHRY; CDR2 reads SYGVKD. The CDR3 has 14 amino acids. CDR3 in DNA: TGTGCCATCAGTCGCTCGTCGGGACACGAAGAGCAGTACTTC. Its translation is CAISRSSGHEEQYF.

The genes are TRBV7-8 and TRBJ2-1; D is uncertain. The germline CDR1 and CDR2 sequences are SGHVS and FQNEAQ. Trimming took off 3 bases at V and 10 bases at J, with 16 bases between the two ends. The CDR3 runs to 14 residues. This CDR3 is CASSLGQTVGEQFF. CDR3 nucleotide sequence: TGTGCCAGCAGCTTGGGTCAGACCGTAGGGGAGCAGTTCTTC. The whole variable domain, filled in from reference TRBV7-8 and TRBJ2-1, reads GAGVSQSPRYKVAKRGQDVALRCDPISGHVSLFWYQQALGQGPEFLTYFQNEAQLDKSGLPSDRFFAERPEGSVSTLKIQRTQQEDSAVYLCASSLGQTVGEQFFGPGTRLTVL.

This chain connects TRBV13 to TRBJ1-3; D possibly corresponds to TRBD1 (5 bases). The CDR3 is made up of 14 amino acids. V gave up 7 bases and J gave up 4 bases, with 14 bases separating them. The germline V gene has CDR1 PRHDT and CDR2 FYEKMQ (reference sequence). CDR3 loop: CASTLGGTGNTIYF. The DNA for the CDR3 is TGTGCCAGCACCCTTGGGGGTACAGGAAACACCATATATTTT.

This clonotype showed up just a few times. This sequence joins TRBV20-1 and TRBJ1-6; D gene ambiguous. V was pared by 4 bases and J by 9 bases, with 22 bases between. This CDR3 contains 16 residues. Germline V CDR1 and CDR2: DFQATT, SNEGSKA (reference sequence). The CDR3 protein is CSATRVGLYVGSPLHF. CDR3 DNA sequence: TGCAGTGCTACCCGGGTGGGGTTGTATGTAGGTTCACCCCTCCACTTT.

The chain carries TRBV27 and TRBJ2-1; 8 bases line up with TRBD2. Germline trimming cut 5 bases from V and 4 bases from J; bases unmatched to any gene: 7. This CDR3 has 15 residues. From germline, CDR1 is MNHEY and CDR2 SMNVEV (reference sequence). The CDR3 here is CASSPGGALYNEQFF. DNA of the CDR3: TGTGCCAGCAGTCCCGGGGGGGCCCTATACAATGAGCAGTTCTTC.

Here the CDR3 reads CASSMTSRLSEQFF. DNA for the CDR3: TGTGCCAGCAGTATGACTAGCCGACTTAGTGAGCAGTTCTTC. The chain combines TRBV6-1 with TRBJ2-1, with TRBD2 matching 7 bases. This CDR3 comprises 14 residues. The ends lost 5 bases at V and 9 bases at J; junction bases unmatched: 10. Germline loops: CDR1 MNHNS, CDR2 SASEGT.

The chain combines TRBV4-3 with TRBJ1-1; D gene uncertain. The CDR3 consists of 16 residues. Trimming pared 1 base from V and 1 base from J, leaving 13 bases between. From germline, CDR1 is LGHNA and CDR2 YSLEER. The CDR3 loop is CASSQGGDYGNTEAFF. DNA of the CDR3: TGCGCCAGCAGCCAAGGTGGGGATTACGGGAACACTGAAGCTTTCTTT.

This clonotype was seen once. The J gene is TRBJ1-2, the V gene TRBV7-2; perhaps TRBD1 as D (6 bases). The CDR3 contains 11 residues. With 3 bases removed from V and 14 bases from J, the gap between germline ends came to 13 bases. CDR1 and CDR2 (germline): SGHTA, FQGNSA. The CDR3 DNA reads as TGTGCCAGCAGCTTGCCGGGGGGGCGGACCTTC. Translating it yields CASSLPGGRTF.

V and J are TRBV9 and TRBJ2-7; 9 bases agree with TRBD2. Germline V gene sequence: CDR1 SGDLS, CDR2 YYNGEE. The junction had 5 bases not matched to a gene; V was cut back by 4 bases and J by 3 bases. CDR3 length: 14 residues. CDR3 loop: CASSPSSGSYEQYF. The DNA of the CDR3 is TGTGCCAGCAGCCCAAGTAGCGGGAGCTACGAGCAGTACTTC.